This T cell receptor (beta chain) stems from a study of CD8 T cells in Susac syndrome. An amount of RNA that ranged from roughly 0.5 to 1 ug was reverse transcribed with random hexamers. TCRdb re-called the immunoSEQ multiplex PCR reads with MiXCR, one entry per CDR3 protein. The data hold under 200,000 distinct CDR3 sequences, with about 95% observed a single time. V dropped 5 bases and J dropped 0 bases, with 8 bases sitting between them. The length of the CDR3 is 14 residues. The rearrangement joins TRBV12-3 or TRBV12-4 to TRBJ2-1, with D perhaps matching TRBD2 (6 bases). This clonotype originated in a human donor with Susac syndrome. The specimen was CD8+ T cells from PBMCs. The CDR3 here is CASSASASYNEQFF. The DNA for the CDR3 is TGTGCCAGCAGTGCTAGCGCCTCCTACAATGAGCAGTTCTTC.